This T cell receptor (beta chain) derives from a study of cytomegalovirus exposure and HLA in healthy donors. Study as a whole: The approximately 710 first-cohort repertoires and the 120 or so validation repertoires shared the same platform, a later analysis reported.

As regards this clone: Its antigen remains unknown.

Germline V CDR1 and CDR2: SGDLS, YYNGEE. The V gene lost 0 bases and the J gene lost 8 bases, with 11 bases spanning the gap. CDR3 length: 14 residues. Study-level findings and limits: Many donors shared some public TCRs, even though most TCR sequences were rare. The authors listed around 150 TCR beta chains as cytomegalovirus-associated.

Generated by immunoSEQ multiplex PCR, the TCRdb table keeps only in-frame clones and is missing some. The table shows tens of thousands of clones, with roughly 85% occurring only once. The donors were in the roughly 130-subject validation cohort; that cohort was separate from the approximately 730-subject first cohort. The sequence derives from a woman younger than 45 in good health and CMV-seronegative. The sequencing input was PBMCs. This rearrangement joins TRBV9 to TRBJ1-4; D may be TRBD1 (5 bases). DNA for the CDR3: TGTGCCAGCAGCGTAGGGGGGGACCAGGAAAAACTGTTTTTT. Its translation is CASSVGGDQEKLFF.